This TCR beta chain was observed in a study of blood T cell repertoires in COVID-19. Across the study: The United States, Italy and Spain provided the acute and convalescent COVID-19 samples. In each case, the material was cDNA or gDNA derived from T cells, B-cell-depleted T cells, or PBMCs.

This CDR3 is 13 amino acids long. Germline assignment: CDR1 SGHDT and CDR2 YYEEEE. J lost 8 bases, V lost 4 bases, and 7 bases had no gene match. Only in-frame clones appear in the TCRdb table, and some are missing; sequencing was by immunoSEQ multiplex PCR. Among 250,000 to 300,000 clones listed, approximately 88% were seen once. J is TRBJ1-2 and V is TRBV5-6; TRBD1 matches at 8 bases. The sequenced material came from peripheral blood. The TCR was taken from a man in his fifties or sixties with acute or convalescent COVID-19. The DNA for the CDR3 is TGTGCCAGCAGCGCCGACAGGGGAGGAGGCTACACCTTC. It is translated as CASSADRGGGYTF.